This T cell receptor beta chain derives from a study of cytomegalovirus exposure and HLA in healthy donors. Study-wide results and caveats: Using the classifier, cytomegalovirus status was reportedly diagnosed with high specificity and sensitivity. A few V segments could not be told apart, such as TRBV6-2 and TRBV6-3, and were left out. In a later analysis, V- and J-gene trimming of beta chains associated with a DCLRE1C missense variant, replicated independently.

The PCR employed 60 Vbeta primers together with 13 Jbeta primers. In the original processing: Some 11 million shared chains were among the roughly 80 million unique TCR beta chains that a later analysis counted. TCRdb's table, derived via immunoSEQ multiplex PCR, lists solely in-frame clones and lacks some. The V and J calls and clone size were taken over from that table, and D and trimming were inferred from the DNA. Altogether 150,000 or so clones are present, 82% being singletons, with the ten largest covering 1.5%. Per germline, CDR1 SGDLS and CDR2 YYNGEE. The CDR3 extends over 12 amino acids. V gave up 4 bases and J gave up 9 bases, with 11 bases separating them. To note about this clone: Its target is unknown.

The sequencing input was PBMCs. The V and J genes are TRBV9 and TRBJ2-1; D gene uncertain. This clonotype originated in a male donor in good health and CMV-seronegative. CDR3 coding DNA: TGTGCCAGCAGCTCCCAACACACTGAGCAGTTCTTC. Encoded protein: CASSSQHTEQFF.